These 14 T cell receptor beta chains were all obtained from the same sample, sequenced in a study of control samples from healthy donors and cancer patients. The method was immunoSEQ multiplex PCR; TCRdb's version includes in-frame clones alone and lacks a portion of them. The sample has 200,000 to 250,000 clones, roughly 94% seen once. What was sequenced was blood. The receptor source for this set is a man over 45 in good health.

The chain joins TRBV7-2 to TRBJ1-5; D remains ambiguous. CDR3 length: 15 residues. Germline CDR1 SGHTA, CDR2 FQGNSA. Trimming cost V 6 bases and J 7 bases, with 19 bases left between them. Here the CDR3 DNA reads TGTGCCAGCAGTCCACACCTCGGGAAGGAACAGCCCCAGCATTTT. Amino acids: CASSPHLGKEQPQHF.

J is TRBJ2-7 and V is TRBV11-2, with D unclear. Trimming removed 1 base from V and 3 bases from J, with 7 bases in between. The V gene's germline CDR1 is SGHAT and CDR2 FQNNGV. The CDR3 is 13 amino acids. CDR3 amino acids: CASSLVGGYEQYF. In DNA form, the CDR3 reads TGTGCCAGCAGCTTAGTGGGTGGCTACGAGCAGTACTTC.

The chain links TRBV6-5 to TRBJ2-1; D is possibly TRBD1 (6 bases). The germline V gene encodes CDR1 MNHEY and CDR2 SVGAGI. V lost 6 bases to trimming and J lost 7 bases, with 19 bases between them. The CDR3 is made up of 15 amino acids. CDR3 nucleotides: TGTGCCAGCAGAAAACAGGGCTTTGGCGTGAATGAGCAGTTCTTC. Protein sequence: CASRKQGFGVNEQFF.

V and J are TRBV6-5 and TRBJ1-3, with a tentative D call TRBD1 (6 bases). This CDR3 has 15 amino acids. CDR1 is MNHEY and CDR2 is SVGAGI in the germline V gene. V dropped 2 bases and J dropped 3 bases, with 11 bases sitting between them. The CDR3: CASSYQGPFGNTIYF. CDR3 DNA sequence: TGTGCCAGCAGTTACCAGGGGCCTTTTGGAAACACCATATATTTT.

This sequence joins TRBV24-1 and TRBJ1-1; D may be TRBD1 (5 bases). V lost 4 bases, J lost 1 base, and 15 bases lay in between. The CDR3 extends over 16 amino acids. The V gene's germline CDR1 is KGHDR and CDR2 SFDVKD. CDR3 sequence reads: CATSDSGGGGNTEAFF. CDR3 nucleotide sequence: TGTGCCACCAGTGACAGTGGGGGGGGAGGGAACACTGAAGCTTTCTTT.

The chain is built from TRBV20-1 and TRBJ2-7; either TRBD1 or TRBD2 may fit D (5 bases each). V was clipped by 3 bases and J by 5 bases, with 8 bases between them. The CDR3 extends over 11 amino acids. Germline V CDR1 and CDR2: DFQATT, SNEGSKA (reference sequence). CDR3 DNA sequence: TGCAGTGCTAGGAGGGGAGACGAGCAGTACTTC. Translated: CSARRGDEQYF.

The chain recombines TRBV6-1 with TRBJ2-7, with D perhaps matching TRBD1 (5 bases). The CDR3 spans 14 residues. V was trimmed by 1 base and J by 5 bases, leaving 12 bases between them. CDR1 MNHNS and CDR2 SASEGT come from the germline V gene. The CDR3 loop reads CASSEGGRADEQYV. In DNA form, the CDR3 reads TGTGCCAGCAGTGAAGGGGGCAGGGCGGACGAGCAGTACGTC.

The CDR3 nucleotides are TGTGCCAGCGCCCAGGGCCGGACGAACACTGAAGCTTTCTTT. It is translated as CASAQGRTNTEAFF. The chain combines TRBV7-2 with TRBJ1-1; tentatively, D is TRBD1 (5 bases). The V gene's germline CDR1 is SGHTA and CDR2 FQGNSA. This CDR3 has 14 amino acids. V shed 8 bases and J shed 1 base, with 14 bases lying between them.

This chain uses TRBV6-5 with TRBJ1-2, with 10 bases that match TRBD1. CDR3 length: 13 residues. Per germline, CDR1 MNHEY and CDR2 SVGAGI. The ends lost 9 bases at V and 9 bases at J; junction bases unmatched: 10. The CDR3 protein is CASGDRGSHSYTF. The CDR3 coding sequence is TGTGCCAGTGGGGACAGGGGTTCGCATAGCTACACCTTC.

This clone was picked up one time. The chain is built from TRBV9 and TRBJ1-1, with a possible D match to TRBD1 (5 bases). Germline CDR1 SGDLS, CDR2 YYNGEE. V shed 4 bases and J shed 4 bases, with 17 bases lying between them. This CDR3 spans 15 amino acids. CDR3 region: CASSPYPTAGTEAFF. CDR3 DNA sequence: TGTGCCAGCAGCCCCTACCCGACAGCGGGCACTGAAGCTTTCTTT.

This rearrangement joins TRBV15 to TRBJ1-3; no clear D gene. V lost 1 base and J 0 bases, leaving 13 bases between the germline ends. CDR1 is LNHNV and CDR2 is YYDKDF in the germline V gene (reference sequence). The length of the CDR3 is 17 residues. CDR3 coding DNA: TGTGCCACCAGCAGAGGTCCGGCAGGACCCTCTGGAAACACCATATATTTT. This sequence encodes CATSRGPAGPSGNTIYF.

The V call is TRBV7-9, the J call TRBJ2-3, with 9 bases identical to TRBD2. The CDR3 extends over 16 amino acids. With V trimmed by 2 bases and J by 8 bases, 11 bases remained unmatched. The germline gives CDR1 SEHNR, CDR2 FQNEAQ (reference sequence). The CDR3 DNA reads TGTGCCAGCAGCTTATATAGCGGGGGAATTGCGGGTACGCAGTATTTT. Protein sequence: CASSLYSGGIAGTQYF. The whole variable domain, filled in from reference TRBV7-9 and TRBJ2-3, reads DTGVSQNPRHKITKRGQNVTFRCDPISEHNRLYWYRQTLGQGPEFLTYFQNEAQLEKSRLLSDRFSAERPKGSFSTLEIQRTEQGDSAMYLCASSLYSGGIAGTQYFGPGTRLTVL.

The chain employs TRBV9 and TRBJ2-5; perhaps TRBD1 as D (5 bases). Trimming took 0 bases from V and 10 from J, leaving 13 bases between them. CDR1 and CDR2 from the germline V gene are SGDLS and YYNGEE. The CDR3 has 13 residues. CDR3 residues: CASSVVQGGDQYF. CDR3 sequence (DNA): TGTGCCAGCAGCGTAGTTCAGGGTGGAGACCAGTACTTC.

This clone showed up just once. This chain uses TRBV12-5 with TRBJ2-3; D unclear. Germline lookup yields CDR1 LGHNT and CDR2 FRNRAP. The CDR3 is 14 amino acids. Deletions cut 6 bases from V and 0 bases from J, with 10 bases between. CDR3 loop: CASGPDGSTDTQYF. CDR3 DNA sequence: TGTGCTAGTGGACCGGACGGGAGCACAGATACGCAGTATTTT.